This T cell receptor (beta chain) was captured by sequencing in a study of OX40 agonist ivuxolimab in advanced cancers. This clone was seen only once. Sequenced by immunoSEQ multiplex PCR; TCRdb stores in-frame clones only, minus some. The sample includes under 95,000 clones, around 88% seen only once; the top ten take less than 1.5%. The V gene lost 3 bases and the J gene lost 5 bases, with 7 bases spanning the gap. The CDR3 length is 12 residues. Looked up from germline, CDR1 is MDHEN and CDR2 is SYDVKM. This receptor was obtained from an adult with an advanced solid tumor such as melanoma, head and neck, liver or kidney cancer. The material sequenced was CD4+ or CD8+ T cells sorted from blood, taken in a trial of the OX40 agonist ivuxolimab. The rearrangement links TRBV28 to TRBJ1-1; no clear D. The CDR3 spells CASSLAGTEAFF. CDR3 coding DNA: TGTGCCAGCAGTTTGGCGGGGACTGAAGCTTTCTTT.